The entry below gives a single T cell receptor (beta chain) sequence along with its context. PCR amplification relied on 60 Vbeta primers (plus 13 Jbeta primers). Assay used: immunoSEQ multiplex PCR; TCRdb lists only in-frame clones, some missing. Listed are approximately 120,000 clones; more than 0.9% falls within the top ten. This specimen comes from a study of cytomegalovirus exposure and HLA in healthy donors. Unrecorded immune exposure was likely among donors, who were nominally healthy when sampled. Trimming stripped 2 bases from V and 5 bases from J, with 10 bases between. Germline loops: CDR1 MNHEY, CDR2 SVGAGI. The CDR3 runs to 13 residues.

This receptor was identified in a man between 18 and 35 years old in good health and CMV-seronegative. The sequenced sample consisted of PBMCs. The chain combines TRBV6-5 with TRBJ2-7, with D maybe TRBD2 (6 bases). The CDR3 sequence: CASSYVASDEQYF. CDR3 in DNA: TGTGCCAGCAGTTACGTTGCTAGCGACGAGCAGTACTTC.